Each of the 7 T cell receptor beta chains below was sequenced from the same sample in a study of human T cells and chemical hapten exposure. TCRdb re-called the RACE reads with MiXCR, one entry per CDR3 protein. The sample yields tens of thousands of distinct CDR3 sequences, under 12% seen once. As to time point: patch test 1, 2 weeks after DPC sensitization. Treatment meaning: therapeutic diphenylcyclopropenone sensitization with weekly scalp DPC. The sample consisted of whole blood, taken in connection with sensitization to the hapten diphenylcyclopropenone (DPC). Receptor source: a man aged 35 to 55 with alopecia areata. Some clones in this sample may be carry-over from other donors' samples.

This clonotype was seen ten or more times. This chain connects TRBV28 to TRBJ2-3; TRBD2 matches 13 bases. Germline CDR1 MDHEN, CDR2 SYDVKM. Trimming at V came to 6 bases and at J to 4 bases, leaving 1 base not matched to a gene. This CDR3 contains 14 residues. For the CDR3, the DNA is TGTGCCAGCAGACTAGCGGGAGGGCCAGATACGCAGTATTTT. It specifies CASRLAGGPDTQYF.

This clonotype was counted between two and nine times. The rearrangement links TRBV7-2 to TRBJ1-1, with D perhaps matching TRBD1 (5 bases). V lost 4 bases to trimming and J lost 6 bases, with 15 bases between them. The germline gives CDR1 SGHTA, CDR2 FQGNSA. The CDR3 contains 14 residues. CDR3 DNA: TGTGCCAGCAGCTCATATTTGGGGCCACCTGAAGCTTTCTTT. Translated, it gives CASSSYLGPPEAFF.

The chain is built from TRBV29-1 and TRBJ2-5; D perhaps matches TRBD2 (6 bases). The CDR3 runs 13 residues. Germline CDR1 and CDR2: SQVTM and ANQGSEA. Between the trimmed V and J ends, which lost 4 bases and 1 base, there was a span of 10 bases. CDR3 bases: TGCAGCGTTGCGGGACTTTTCCAAGAGACCCAGTACTTC. It codes for CSVAGLFQETQYF.

Concerning this clonotype itself: Compared with germline, one end of the junction differs, possibly owing to a read error. The CDR3 DNA follows: TGTGCCAGCAGCCAGCCCCCGGGACTAGCGGGACCAGTCTTC. It specifies CASSQPPGLAGPVF. V and J are TRBV14 and TRBJ2-1; 13 bases agree with TRBD2. Germline loops: CDR1 SGHDN, CDR2 FVKESK. The CDR3 contains 14 residues.

This clonotype was detected many times. V is TRBV29-1 and J is TRBJ1-1; D is possibly TRBD1 (5 bases). Germline V lookup: CDR1 SQVTM, CDR2 ANQGSEA. V gave up 2 bases and J gave up 9 bases, with 13 bases separating them. The CDR3 totals 12 residues. Written as DNA, the CDR3 is TGCAGCGTTGAAATAGGGGTTCGTAAAGCTTTCTTT. Translation gives CSVEIGVRKAFF.

This chain connects TRBV10-3 to TRBJ2-3; 7 bases line up with TRBD1. The CDR3 loop spans 14 amino acids. V shed 6 bases and J 2 bases; nucleotides not matched to a gene: 5. The V gene's germline CDR1 is ENHRY and CDR2 SYGVKD. CDR3 bases: TGTGCCATCAGACCAGGGGGTACCACAGATACGCAGTATTTT. Residues: CAIRPGGTTDTQYF.

The chain carries TRBV6-1 and TRBJ1-6; D remains ambiguous. Germline-derived CDR1 and CDR2 are MNHNS and SASEGT. The ends were cut back, 0 bases at V and 4 bases at J, with 16 bases in the middle. The CDR3 loop spans 18 amino acids. The CDR3 is CASSEARAATTYNSPLHF. The CDR3 nucleotides read TGTGCCAGCAGTGAAGCGAGGGCGGCGACCACATATAATTCACCCCTCCACTTT.